The clone carrying this TCR beta chain was counted a single time. The data were taken from a study of shared clonotypes between healthy human individuals. The test was conducted at deep level. TCRdb's copy holds only in-frame clones and misses some; the assay was immunoSEQ multiplex PCR. Of 2 million to 2.5 million clones in the sample, approximately 95% are singletons; the top ten hold about 0.41%. The CDR3 runs to 13 residues. Germline values: CDR1 SGHAT, CDR2 FQNNGV. V lost 1 base to trimming and J lost 6 bases, with 9 bases between them. This chain connects TRBV11-2 to TRBJ1-1, with D unresolved. The sequence came from a man younger than 35 in good health. Some clones in this sample may be carry-over from other donors' samples. Specimen: naive CD4+ T cells from PBMCs. Described subset: CD45RA+ positively selected. In nucleotides, the CDR3 is TGTGCCAGCAGCTTAGTGTTGGGATCTGAAGCTTTCTTT. This sequence encodes CASSLVLGSEAFF.